This TCR beta chain was identified in a study of CD4 T cells in relation to SARS-CoV-2 and coronaviruses. Study overall: After around 10 days of antigen culture, PBMC TCR beta CDR3s were sequenced. Crossreactive spike epitopes shared across donors were mapped to their HLA restriction.

Produced via immunoSEQ multiplex PCR; TCRdb's table is partial and in-frame only. Of 20,000 to 25,000 clones listed, less than 85% are singletons. V was clipped by 7 bases and J by 0 bases, with 12 bases between them. The CDR3 is 14 residues long. CDR1 is MNHNY and CDR2 is SVGAGI in the germline V gene (reference sequence). To note about this clone: Antigen: not known.

Unexposed donor CD4+ T cells date from 2011-2018, before the COVID-19 pandemic. The cells were cultured for 10 days before CD4+ T cells were isolated. About 2 million PBMCs per well were cultured with 7.5 to 10 IU/ml IL-2. The sequencing input was CD4+ T cells from PBMCs, cultured in vitro. The genes are TRBV6-6 and TRBJ1-1; the D is unclear. The TCR sequence derives from a human donor in good health. CDR3 amino acids: CASTYSWMNTEAFF. The CDR3 nucleotides read TGTGCCAGCACTTATTCATGGATGAACACTGAAGCTTTCTTT.